What follows is one T cell receptor (beta chain) and its context. TCRdb passed the 5' RACE reads through MiXCR, listing each CDR3 protein once. The sample records 500,000 or so distinct CDR3 sequences, about 20% being singletons. The entry originates in a study of identical twins. Germline V CDR1 and CDR2: SGHVS, FQNEAQ. The CDR3 covers 16 residues. V lost 5 bases, J lost 2 bases, and 18 bases lay in between. The sample was also linked to a second study, of T cells expressing NK-cell markers.

This TCR was recovered from a woman between 18 and 29 years old in good health. Sequencing input: CD4+ T cells sorted from blood. This chain uses TRBV7-8 with TRBJ1-1, with D maybe TRBD1 (5 bases). The DNA for the CDR3 is TGTGCCAGCAGCCTCTATCAGGGCTCGATTAACACTGAAGCTTTCTTT. It codes for CASSLYQGSINTEAFF.